These T cell receptor beta chains were read from a single sample in a study of blood T cell repertoires in COVID-19. Produced via immunoSEQ multiplex PCR; TCRdb's table is partial and in-frame only. The sample holds 30,000 to 35,000 clones, around 90% seen once. Material for sequencing was peripheral blood. These receptors originate from a man in his 60s with active COVID-19. Both conserved end residues are part of each CDR3. A D gene is named only where the DNA matches it firmly. Rows give clone size only sometimes, using once, few, many, or a class for an expanded clone.

size | J | V | D | DNA | CDR3
NA | TRBJ2-7 | TRBV7-3 | NA | TGTGCCAGCAGCACCCAACATGGAGGACTTTACGAGCAGTACTTC | CASSTQHGGLYEQYF
NA | TRBJ1-3 | TRBV7-9 | NA | TGTGCCAGCAGCTCTGACGGGGGAGCTGGAAACACCATATATTTT | CASSSDGGAGNTIYF
NA | TRBJ1-3 | TRBV5-8 | TRBD1 | TGTGCCAGCAGCCCCATCCTGACAGGGAGCTCTGGAAACACCATATATTTT | CASSPILTGSSGNTIYF
NA | TRBJ2-7 | TRBV30 | TRBD2 | TGTGCCTGGAGTGCAGGACTAGCGGGAGTTTACGAGCAGTACTTC | CAWSAGLAGVYEQYF
NA | TRBJ2-7 | TRBV19 | TRBD2 | TGTGCCAGTAGTAACCAAGCGGGAACCTACGAGCAGTACTTC | CASSNQAGTYEQYF
NA | TRBJ2-3 | TRBV6-5 | NA | TGTGCCAGCAGTTACGGACAGACCACAGATACGCAGTATTTT | CASSYGQTTDTQYF
NA | TRBJ2-1 | TRBV29-1 | NA | TGCAGTAGTCGGGGGTTGTATGAGCAGTTCTTC | CSSRGLYEQFF
NA | TRBJ2-7 | TRBV4-2 | TRBD2 | TGTGCCAGCAGCCCCCAGCGGACTAGCGACTACGAGCAGTACTTC | CASSPQRTSDYEQYF
NA | TRBJ2-1 | TRBV6-5 | TRBD2 | TGTGCCACCGAGACTAGCGGGAGCTACAATGAGCAGTTCTTC | CATETSGSYNEQFF
NA | TRBJ2-6 | TRBV7-3 | NA | TGTGCCAGCAGCTTAAATGGAGGCTCTGGGGCCAACGTCCTGACTTTC | CASSLNGGSGANVLTF
once | TRBJ1-1 | TRBV19 | NA | TGTGCCAGTAGTATTACTGGAGGCGGCACTGAAGCTTTCTTT | CASSITGGGTEAFF
NA | TRBJ2-5 | TRBV7-2 | TRBD1 | TGTGCCAGCAGCTCGGACAGGGGGCGAGAGACCCAGTACTTC | CASSSDRGRETQYF
NA | TRBJ2-5 | TRBV18 | NA | TGTGCCAGCTCACGTCAGGTTCAGGAGACCCAGTACTTC | CASSRQVQETQYF
NA | TRBJ2-3 | TRBV7-9 | NA | TGTGCCAGCAGCCCCCGACTAGGCCGGGATACGCAGTATTTT | CASSPRLGRDTQYF
NA | TRBJ2-3 | TRBV10-3 | NA | TGTGCCATCAGTGAGTCGGCAATGGATACGCAGTATTTT | CAISESAMDTQYF
NA | TRBJ2-3 | TRBV9 | TRBD2 | TGTGCCAGCAGCTTAGGACTAGCGGGGGGGCGAGCAGATACGCAGTATTTT | CASSLGLAGGRADTQYF
NA | TRBJ1-1 | TRBV4-3 | TRBD1 | TGCGCCAGCAGCCATTCCCCGGGACAGGGGAGGTCGACCACTGAAGCTTTCTTT | CASSHSPGQGRSTTEAFF
NA | TRBJ1-1 | TRBV29-1 | NA | TGCAGCGTGGGTCCGGGGGAGACTGAAGCTTTCTTT | CSVGPGETEAFF
NA | TRBJ1-2 | TRBV19 | NA | TGTGCCAGTAGTAGAGGGACACCGCTAGGCTATGGCTACACCTTC | CASSRGTPLGYGYTF